The entry below gives a single T cell receptor beta chain sequence along with its context. What antigen it recognizes has not been identified. There are no base qualities to consult, and no much larger clone falls within one base. The CDR3 goes from the cysteine to the phenylalanine over 13 residues. Only the CDR3 portion is preserved as DNA: 39 bases, with reading frame beginning at the first base. The V end loses 4 bases and the J end loses 0 bases, and a stretch of 6 bases separates them. CDR1 MNHEY and CDR2 SVGEGT were looked up in the germline V gene. One collaborating source in Seattle enrolled patients during active infection and followed them longitudinally through the course of disease. Collaborating institutions collected whole blood in K2EDTA tubes following their own protocols. For TCRbeta analysis, collaborator samples were shipped as frozen whole blood, as isolated PBMCs, or as DNA extracted from either sample type.

The immunoSEQ Assay, a bias-controlled multiplex PCR, was used to amplify TCRbeta CDR3 regions from genomic DNA. The published analysis was carried out like this. Nucleated cell counts per sample were estimated from amplification of reference gene primers within the assay. Sequence reads were collapsed and filtered to measure the absolute abundance of every unique TCRbeta CDR3 rearrangement. Productive Simpson clonality was computed per sample as the square root of Simpson's diversity index over productive rearrangements. In TCRdb, the immuneACCESS table is reduced to in-frame sequences with V and J assigned. These tables do not hold every clone; where another copy was compared, an unresolved V gene accounts for under half, and the others remain unexplained. V and J calls plus clone size are reproduced from that table; the DNA served to infer D and trimming. Within this sample are about 240,000 clones, with about nine tenths of them counted one time only. The top ten constitute 0.8% to 0.95% of the sample.

The data originate from a study of blood T cell repertoires in COVID-19 (dated by TCRdb to 2020 to 2022). Study-wide context: Collaborator samples came from the United States, Italy and Spain and covered acute and convalescent phases of COVID-19. Where available, HLA class I and class II types were taken from metadata supplied by the sample provider and were not determined by assay-based typing. Deeply sampled blood TCRbeta repertoires from subjects exposed to, actively infected with, or recovered from COVID-19 were included in the dataset. The sample metadata nearly always contained a de-identified subject ID, COVID-19 status, age in years and sex. The repertoires were made available in a free public database intended to serve as a resource for research on the immune response to SARS-CoV-2. Samples came from the ongoing ImmuneRACE study (first 160 participants) plus 1,254 subjects from 6 global collaborators. The material from the prospective study consisted of cDNA or gDNA derived from T cells, B-cell-depleted T cells, or PBMCs.

What the authors observed across the whole study: The quantity of clinical and demographic metadata differed by source and by participant and was supplied without curation.

The chain employs TRBV6-2 or TRBV6-3 and TRBJ1-1; the D gene cannot be named for sure. The sequencing sample was made of peripheral blood. This clonotype was obtained from a man aged 25 to 40 with COVID-19, enrolled during active disease. The CDR3 protein is CASSSTVNTEAFF. Here is the DNA: TGTGCCAGCAGTTCCACAGTGAACACTGAAGCTTTCTTT.